This T cell receptor (beta chain) was recovered during a study of blood T cells in healthy people across ages. Turning to the study itself: Per every two T cells, about one barcoded beta molecule was captured by template switching. The study, taken as a whole, reports: Calculation of diversity from one million T cells yielded estimates considered to be underestimates.

The use of a sample-barcoded 5' primer and a J-beta primer mix characterized a second PCR of about 7 to 12 cycles. Every molecule of cDNA carried a tag from a template-switch adaptor with 12 random nucleotides. TCRdb fed the 5' RACE reads into MiXCR, producing one record per CDR3 protein. This table holds 1.4 million or so distinct CDR3 sequences, around 40% found once. The CDR3 is 13 amino acids. Trimming pared 0 bases from V and 15 bases from J, leaving 15 bases between. From germline, CDR1 is LGHNA and CDR2 YSLEER. Aged roughly 6 to 100, donors were systemically healthy Caucasians from Russia. A remark on this clonotype: No antigen is known for it.

This TCR derives from a woman under 30 in good health. V and J are TRBV4-3 and TRBJ2-1; the D gene is possibly TRBD2 (5 bases). The sequenced sample was blood. The CDR3 is CASSQDRGLAGFF. CDR3 bases: TGCGCCAGCAGCCAAGATCGCGGGCTAGCTGGGTTCTTC.